These T cell receptor beta chains were read from a single sample in a study of blood T cell repertoires in COVID-19. Data came from immunoSEQ multiplex PCR; TCRdb stores just in-frame clones and leaves some out. The sample includes tens of thousands of clones, 85% to 90% seen only once; the top ten take 1.1% to 1.5%. Sequencing was done on a sample of peripheral blood. Receptor source: a man aged 55 to 70 with acute or convalescent COVID-19. Both conserved end residues are part of each CDR3. Fields, in order: J gene, V gene, CDR3 protein.

J gene: TRBJ1-6
V gene: TRBV2
CDR3 protein: CASRYSYNSPLHF

J gene: TRBJ1-2
V gene: TRBV6-5
CDR3 protein: CASSRTGTSYGYTF

J gene: TRBJ1-1
V gene: TRBV6-2/TRBV6-3
CDR3 protein: CASSYSSGPSTEAFF

J gene: TRBJ1-3
V gene: TRBV2
CDR3 protein: CASNRGENTIYF

J gene: TRBJ1-1
V gene: TRBV5-4
CDR3 protein: CASSLGPDRSHTEAFF

J gene: TRBJ1-4
V gene: TRBV19
CDR3 protein: CASSPQTGGNEKLFF

J gene: TRBJ2-1
V gene: TRBV4-2
CDR3 protein: CASSQEWRQGGNEQFF

J gene: TRBJ1-5
V gene: TRBV18
CDR3 protein: CASSPREGQPQHF

J gene: TRBJ1-1
V gene: TRBV15
CDR3 protein: CATSRDKNTEAFF

J gene: TRBJ2-1
V gene: TRBV19
CDR3 protein: CASSIDSPYNEQFF

J gene: TRBJ1-1
V gene: TRBV10-3
CDR3 protein: CAIRADRLSGTTEAFF

J gene: TRBJ1-6
V gene: TRBV19
CDR3 protein: CASSIRAGQSSYNSPLHF

J gene: TRBJ1-4
V gene: TRBV11-2
CDR3 protein: CASSLARGPDRFF

J gene: TRBJ1-1
V gene: TRBV3-1/TRBV3-2
CDR3 protein: CASSPTLNTEAFF

J gene: TRBJ1-1
V gene: TRBV19
CDR3 protein: CASSRGGNTEAFF

J gene: TRBJ2-5
V gene: TRBV19
CDR3 protein: CASSIRRGVQETQYF

J gene: TRBJ2-7
V gene: TRBV25-1
CDR3 protein: CASSEGGQGANPHEQYF

J gene: TRBJ2-2
V gene: TRBV27
CDR3 protein: CASSLSGRGNTGELFF

J gene: TRBJ2-7
V gene: TRBV3-1/TRBV3-2
CDR3 protein: CASSQVRDRGTEQYF

J gene: TRBJ1-1
V gene: TRBV29-1
CDR3 protein: CSVRTGYTEAFF

J gene: TRBJ2-1
V gene: TRBV9
CDR3 protein: CASSVGEGRANEQFF

J gene: TRBJ1-2
V gene: TRBV29-1
CDR3 protein: CSVDRGLHGYTF

J gene: TRBJ2-5
V gene: TRBV7-9
CDR3 protein: CASSLDQGAGETQYF

J gene: TRBJ1-6
V gene: TRBV5-1
CDR3 protein: CASSLEGQGVHSPLHF

J gene: TRBJ1-1
V gene: TRBV6-6
CDR3 protein: CASSYSGTGEAFF

J gene: TRBJ1-2
V gene: TRBV11-2
CDR3 protein: CASSSGEGVGGYTF

J gene: TRBJ1-4
V gene: TRBV29-1
CDR3 protein: CSVRQSLSEKLFF

J gene: TRBJ2-2
V gene: TRBV2
CDR3 protein: CASSENPPGSNTGELFF